The clone carrying this TCR beta chain has only a few counts. Unique molecular identifiers were used in preparing the TCRbeta library. MiXCR, run by TCRdb on the PCR reads, gives a single entry per CDR3 protein. The table has hundreds of thousands of distinct CDR3 sequences, 16% seen once; the top ten hold around 0.96%. This sample is part of a study of T-cell reconstitution after alpha-beta-depleted transplantation in children. V was pared by 5 bases and J by 3 bases, with 22 bases between. CDR1 and CDR2 (germline): MGHDK, SYGVNS. This CDR3 spans 17 amino acids. This sequence joins TRBV25-1 and TRBJ1-1; D might be TRBD1 (6 bases). Material: PBMCs from the stem cell graft donor, obtained from the stem cell graft. The source is a human donor who donated a stem cell graft to a child with acute myeloid leukemia. The CDR3 coding sequence is TGTGCCAGCAGTAAGGTAGTTGGGACATGGGGGGACACTGAAGCTTTCTTT. As protein: CASSKVVGTWGDTEAFF.